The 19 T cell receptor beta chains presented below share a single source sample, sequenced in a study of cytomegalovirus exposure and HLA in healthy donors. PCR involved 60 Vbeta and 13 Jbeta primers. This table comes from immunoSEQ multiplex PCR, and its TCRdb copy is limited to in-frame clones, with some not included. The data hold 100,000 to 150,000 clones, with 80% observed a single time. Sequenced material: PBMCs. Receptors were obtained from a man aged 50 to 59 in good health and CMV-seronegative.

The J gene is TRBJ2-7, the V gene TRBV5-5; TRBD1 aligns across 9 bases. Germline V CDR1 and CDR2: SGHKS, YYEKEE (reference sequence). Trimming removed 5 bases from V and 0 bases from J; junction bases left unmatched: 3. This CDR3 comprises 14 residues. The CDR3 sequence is CASRGTGYSYEQYF. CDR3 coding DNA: TGTGCCAGCAGGGGGACAGGGTACTCCTACGAGCAGTACTTC.

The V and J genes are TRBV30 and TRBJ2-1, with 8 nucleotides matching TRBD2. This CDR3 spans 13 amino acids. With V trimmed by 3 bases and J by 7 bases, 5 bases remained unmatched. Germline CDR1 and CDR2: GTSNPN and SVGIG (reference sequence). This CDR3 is CAWSPTSVNEQFF. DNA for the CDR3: TGTGCCTGGAGCCCGACTAGCGTTAATGAGCAGTTCTTC.

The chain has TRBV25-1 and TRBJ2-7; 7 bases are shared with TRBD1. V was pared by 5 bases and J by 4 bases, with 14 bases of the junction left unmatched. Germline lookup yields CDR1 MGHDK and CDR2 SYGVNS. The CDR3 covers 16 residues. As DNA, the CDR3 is TGTGCCAGCAGTTCTATCCGGACAGGAGGCAGGTACGAGCAGTACTTC. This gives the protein CASSSIRTGGRYEQYF.

CDR3 region: CASSETSVGGTEAFF. The CDR3 DNA reads TGTGCCAGCAGTGAAACCTCAGTGGGGGGCACTGAAGCTTTCTTT. The chain links TRBV6-1 to TRBJ1-1; a possible D gene is TRBD1 (5 bases). Trimming removed 2 bases at V and 4 bases at J, with 14 bases between. CDR1 and CDR2 from the germline V gene are MNHNS and SASEGT. This CDR3 is 15 amino acids long.

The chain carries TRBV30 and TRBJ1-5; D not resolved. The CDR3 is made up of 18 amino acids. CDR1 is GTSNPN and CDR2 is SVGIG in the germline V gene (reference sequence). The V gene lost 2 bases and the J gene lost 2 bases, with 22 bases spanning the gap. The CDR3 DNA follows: TGTGCCTGGAGTTCAAGGACTGGGGTCGATGTAGGCAATCAGCCCCAGCATTTT. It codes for CAWSSRTGVDVGNQPQHF.

Here the CDR3 reads CASSSMRDRGRVNEQFF. The CDR3 DNA follows: TGTGCCAGCAGCTCTATGAGGGACAGGGGGCGCGTGAATGAGCAGTTCTTC. The rearrangement links TRBV7-2 to TRBJ2-1; 12 positions agree with TRBD1. Germline CDR1 is SGHTA and CDR2 is FQGNSA. This CDR3 contains 17 residues. V lost 4 bases and J lost 7; bases outside the gene matches: 11.

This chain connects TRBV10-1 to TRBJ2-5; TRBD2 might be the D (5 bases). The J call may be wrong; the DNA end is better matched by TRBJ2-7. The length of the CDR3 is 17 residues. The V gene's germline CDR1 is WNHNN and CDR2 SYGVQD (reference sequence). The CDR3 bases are TGCGCCAGCAGTGAGTCTGAGGGTCGTTCTTGCTCCTACGAGCAGTACTTC. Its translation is CASSESEGRSCSYEQYF.

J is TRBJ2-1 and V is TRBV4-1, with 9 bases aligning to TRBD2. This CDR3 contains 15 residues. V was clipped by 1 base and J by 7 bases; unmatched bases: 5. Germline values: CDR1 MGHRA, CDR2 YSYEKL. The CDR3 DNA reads TGCGCCAGCAGCCAAGCGCTAGCGGGGTTGAATGAGCAGTTCTTC. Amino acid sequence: CASSQALAGLNEQFF.

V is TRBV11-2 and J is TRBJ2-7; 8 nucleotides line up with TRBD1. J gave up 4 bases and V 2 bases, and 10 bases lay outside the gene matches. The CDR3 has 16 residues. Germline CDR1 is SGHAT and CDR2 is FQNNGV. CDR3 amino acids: CASSLLRDRPFYEQYF. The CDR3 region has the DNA TGTGCCAGCAGCTTACTCCGGGACAGGCCCTTTTACGAGCAGTACTTC.

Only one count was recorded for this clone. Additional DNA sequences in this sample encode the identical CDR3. The CDR3 loop is CASRYPSDYGYTF. The CDR3, as DNA: TGTGCCAGCAGGTACCCCTCGGACTATGGCTACACCTTC. This chain connects TRBV6-6 to TRBJ1-2; D gene ambiguous. The CDR3 spans 13 residues. The germline V gene has CDR1 MNHNY and CDR2 SVGAGI (reference sequence). The V end was cut by 6 bases, the J end by 3 bases, with 11 bases between.

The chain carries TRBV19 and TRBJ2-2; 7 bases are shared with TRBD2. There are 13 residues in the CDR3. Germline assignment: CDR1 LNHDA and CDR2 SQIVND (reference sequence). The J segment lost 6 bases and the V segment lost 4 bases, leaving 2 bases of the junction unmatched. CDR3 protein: CASSNREAGELFF. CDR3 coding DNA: TGTGCCAGTAGTAATCGGGAGGCCGGGGAGCTGTTTTTT.

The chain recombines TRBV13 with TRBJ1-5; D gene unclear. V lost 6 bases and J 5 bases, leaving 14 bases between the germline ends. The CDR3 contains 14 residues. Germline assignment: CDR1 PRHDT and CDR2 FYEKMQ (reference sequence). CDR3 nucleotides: TGTGCCAGCAGTATCCGGGGAAGAGATCAGCCCCAGCATTTT. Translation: CASSIRGRDQPQHF.

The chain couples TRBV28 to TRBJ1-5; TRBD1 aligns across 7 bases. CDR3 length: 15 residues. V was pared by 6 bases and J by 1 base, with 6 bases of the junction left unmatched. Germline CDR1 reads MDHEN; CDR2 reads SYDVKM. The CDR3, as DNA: TGTGCCAGCAGCCCGACAGGGTTGAGCAATCAGCCCCAGCATTTT. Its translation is CASSPTGLSNQPQHF.

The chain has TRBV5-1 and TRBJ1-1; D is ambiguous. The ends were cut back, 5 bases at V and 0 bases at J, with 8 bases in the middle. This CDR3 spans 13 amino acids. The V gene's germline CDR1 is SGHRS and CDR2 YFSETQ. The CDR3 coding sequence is TGCGCCAGCAGTAATATCTTGAACACTGAAGCTTTCTTT. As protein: CASSNILNTEAFF.

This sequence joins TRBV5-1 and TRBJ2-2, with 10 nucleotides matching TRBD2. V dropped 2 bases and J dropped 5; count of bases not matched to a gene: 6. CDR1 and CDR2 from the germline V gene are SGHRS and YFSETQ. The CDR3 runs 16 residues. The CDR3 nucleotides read TGCGCCAGCAGCTTATTAGCGGGAGGAAGTACCGGGGAGCTGTTTTTT. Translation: CASSLLAGGSTGELFF.

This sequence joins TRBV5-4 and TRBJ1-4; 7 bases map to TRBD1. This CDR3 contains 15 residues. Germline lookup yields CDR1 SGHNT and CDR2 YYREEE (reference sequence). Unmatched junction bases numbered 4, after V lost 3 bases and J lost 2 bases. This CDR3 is CASSWKGATNEKLFF. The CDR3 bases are TGTGCCAGCAGCTGGAAGGGGGCGACTAATGAAAAACTGTTTTTT.

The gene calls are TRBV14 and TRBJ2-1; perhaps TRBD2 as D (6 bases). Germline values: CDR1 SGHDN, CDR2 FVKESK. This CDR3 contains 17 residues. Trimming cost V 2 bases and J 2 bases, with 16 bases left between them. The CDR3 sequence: CASSQRLGGLAYNEQFF. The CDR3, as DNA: TGTGCCAGCAGCCAAAGGTTGGGGGGACTCGCCTACAATGAGCAGTTCTTC.

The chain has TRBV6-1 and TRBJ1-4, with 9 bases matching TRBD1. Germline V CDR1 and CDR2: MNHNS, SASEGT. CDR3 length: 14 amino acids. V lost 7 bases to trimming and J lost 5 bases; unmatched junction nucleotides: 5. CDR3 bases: TGTGCCAGCAACAGGGGGCGGGTGAATGAAAAACTGTTTTTT. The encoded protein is CASNRGRVNEKLFF.

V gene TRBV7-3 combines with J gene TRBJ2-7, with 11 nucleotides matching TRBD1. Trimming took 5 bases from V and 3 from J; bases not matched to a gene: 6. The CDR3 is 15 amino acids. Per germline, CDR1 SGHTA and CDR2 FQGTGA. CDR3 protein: CASSLGQGAIYEQYF. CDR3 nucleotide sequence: TGTGCCAGCAGCCTCGGACAGGGGGCAATCTACGAGCAGTACTTC.